These T cell receptor beta chains were read from a single sample in a study of control samples from healthy donors and cancer patients. Sequencing used immunoSEQ multiplex PCR; TCRdb keeps in-frame clones, though not all of them. The sample contains about 100,000 clones, roughly 87% of which appear only once. Sequenced: blood. These receptors originate from a woman in her 50s in good health. Each CDR3 is given with its conserved first and last residue.

J: TRBJ2-3
V: TRBV5-1
CDR3: CASSLEGGGTTDTQYF

J: TRBJ1-1
V: TRBV7-3
CDR3: CASSPGLRNTEAFF

J: TRBJ1-5
V: TRBV6-5
CDR3: CASSPRQGNQPQHF

J: TRBJ1-5
V: TRBV27
CDR3: CASSLGTGGNQPQHF

J: TRBJ2-2
V: TRBV15
CDR3: CATSARDRQGRRTGELFF

J: TRBJ2-3
V: TRBV9
CDR3: CASSVAGGRTDTQYF

J: TRBJ1-1
V: TRBV2
CDR3: CASSDTTPSTEAFF

J: TRBJ1-4
V: TRBV5-1
CDR3: CASSRTGVTNEKLFF

J: TRBJ1-2
V: TRBV9
CDR3: CASSVAPDRANYGYTF

J: TRBJ2-1
V: TRBV2
CDR3: CASSPKGEQFF

J: TRBJ1-1
V: TRBV27
CDR3: CASSLKRGRDTEAFF

J: TRBJ2-2
V: TRBV7-2
CDR3: CASSLGWLAGELFF

J: TRBJ1-1
V: TRBV6-4
CDR3: CASSVDGVNTEAFF

J: TRBJ1-3
V: TRBV5-4
CDR3: CASSQKTGTFIGNTIYF

J: TRBJ1-2
V: TRBV5-6
CDR3: CASSLDDRGRGGYTF

J: TRBJ1-1
V: TRBV5-3
CDR3: CARSFYSGTVAFTPNTEAFF

J: TRBJ1-5
V: TRBV19
CDR3: CASQTRGRDARPYSNQPQHF

J: TRBJ2-1
V: TRBV19
CDR3: CASSYSGTAGNLNEQFF

J: TRBJ1-1
V: TRBV5-3
CDR3: CASHQLGQPMNTEAFF

J: TRBJ1-2
V: TRBV5-1
CDR3: CASSLDPGRFGYTF

J: TRBJ1-1
V: TRBV12-3/TRBV12-4
CDR3: CASTLVNLAVF

J: TRBJ2-3
V: TRBV27
CDR3: CASRPRSTDTQYF

J: TRBJ2-2
V: TRBV11-3
CDR3: CASSLEGGARELFF

J: TRBJ2-3
V: TRBV9
CDR3: CASSGASGDTQYF

J: TRBJ1-5
V: TRBV6-5
CDR3: CASSSGQGIQPQHF

J: TRBJ1-1
V: TRBV12-3/TRBV12-4
CDR3: CASFRIVTEAFF

J: TRBJ2-5
V: TRBV4-3
CDR3: CASSQNRAQETQYF

J: TRBJ2-1
V: TRBV28
CDR3: CASSLKPNEQFF

J: TRBJ2-1
V: TRBV3-1/TRBV3-2
CDR3: CASSPLPGEEQFF

J: TRBJ1-5
V: TRBV27
CDR3: CASSFQGVAQPQHF

J: TRBJ2-2
V: TRBV9
CDR3: CASSAGRDGELFF

J: TRBJ2-7
V: TRBV5-1
CDR3: CASRAAYEQYF

J: TRBJ1-4
V: TRBV7-2
CDR3: CASSPDRRNEKLFF

J: TRBJ1-5
V: TRBV5-1
CDR3: CASRQGWGSNQPQHF

J: TRBJ1-2
V: TRBV4-3
CDR3: CASSQDRLTGLNYGYTF

J: TRBJ1-5
V: TRBV5-6
CDR3: CASSSSVVGNGQPQHF

J: TRBJ1-2
V: TRBV2
CDR3: CASLKDRNYGYTF

J: TRBJ1-4
V: TRBV5-6
CDR3: CASRSLGGGEKLFF

J: TRBJ1-5
V: TRBV27
CDR3: CASSLNTGSGRPQHF

J: TRBJ2-5
V: TRBV7-2
CDR3: CASSSGTGIFQETQYF

J: TRBJ1-2
V: TRBV6-5
CDR3: CASSYPGRGYTF

J: TRBJ2-3
V: TRBV2
CDR3: CASSGGAADTQYF

J: TRBJ1-6
V: TRBV6-5
CDR3: CASRRGPRHNSPLHF